This TCR beta chain was identified during a study of blood T cell repertoires in COVID-19. Study details: In each case, the material was cDNA or gDNA derived from T cells, B-cell-depleted T cells, or PBMCs.

Source study methods: Reference gene primer amplification gave nucleated cell count estimates. Measured with immunoSEQ multiplex PCR; TCRdb has only the in-frame clones, and not every one. The DNA gave D and trimming, while V, J and clone size come from that table. The sample consists of over 95,000 clones, 75% to 90% of them appearing once. This clone came up once. Material: peripheral blood. The sequence was obtained from a human donor with acute or convalescent COVID-19. The donor label of this sample is uncertain.

CDR3 sequence: CASSLDTATNEKLFF. CDR3 coding DNA: TGTGCCAGCAGCTTAGACACAGCAACTAATGAAAAACTGTTTTTT. The J gene is TRBJ1-4, the V gene TRBV7-7; no clear D gene. The germline V gene encodes CDR1 SSHAT and CDR2 FNYEAQ (reference sequence). Deletions cut 1 base from V and 0 bases from J, with 6 bases between. The CDR3 has 15 residues.